These T cell receptor beta chains were read from a single sample in a study of cytomegalovirus exposure and HLA in healthy donors. Using immunoSEQ multiplex PCR, the repertoire was profiled, and TCRdb retains in-frame clones only, with some absent. The sample has about 75,000 clones; around 80% are singletons. Source material: PBMCs. These receptor sequences come from a man between 65 and 85 years old in good health and CMV-seropositive. Both conserved end residues are part of each CDR3. The D gene is left open where the match is weak. Clone size is given for some rows only: seen once, a few or many times, or a class if the clone is expanded.

V gene	D gene	clone size	J gene	CDR3 DNA	CDR3 protein
TRBV4-1	NA	NA	TRBJ1-3	TGCGCCAGCAGCCCAGGAAACACCATATATTTT	CASSPGNTIYF
TRBV6-5	NA	NA	TRBJ1-2	TGTGCCAGCAAACGACAGGATGGGAGCTATGGCTACACCTTC	CASKRQDGSYGYTF
TRBV18	NA	NA	TRBJ1-1	TGTGCCAGCTCACCCGGACAGAACACTGAAGCTTTCTTT	CASSPGQNTEAFF
TRBV6-5	TRBD1	NA	TRBJ1-2	TGTGCCTCAGGGGCCCAGGGACAGAACTATGGCTACACCTTC	CASGAQGQNYGYTF
TRBV9	NA	NA	TRBJ1-6	TGTGCCAGCAGCGGAGGGGTCGGGAGGGGGGAAAAATCACCCCTCCACTTT	CASSGGVGRGEKSPLHF
TRBV4-2	NA	NA	TRBJ1-2	TGTGCCAGCAGCCAAGTCTCGGGGGGCGGCTATGGCTACACCTTC	CASSQVSGGGYGYTF
TRBV11-2	TRBD2	NA	TRBJ2-7	TGTGCCAGCAGCTTAGGCCCTAGCGGGGGCTACGAGCAGTACTTC	CASSLGPSGGYEQYF
TRBV7-2	NA	once	TRBJ1-2	TGTGCCAGCAGCTTAGATGGCAACTATGGCTACACCTTC	CASSLDGNYGYTF
TRBV29-1	TRBD1	NA	TRBJ1-2	TGCAGCGTCGATGACAGGGGGCTCTATGGCTACACCTTC	CSVDDRGLYGYTF
TRBV5-1	TRBD2	NA	TRBJ2-7	TGCGCCAGCAGCTTGGCCGGAGGACTAGCGGGGAGCTCCTACGAGCAGTACTTC	CASSLAGGLAGSSYEQYF
TRBV11-2	TRBD1	NA	TRBJ1-5	TGTGCCAGCGCCCGGACAGGGGTTCAGCCCCAGCATTTT	CASARTGVQPQHF
TRBV4-1	TRBD2	NA	TRBJ2-7	TGCGCCAGCACCAAAGACCCCGGGACTAGCGGGAGCCACCACTACGAGCAGTACTTC	CASTKDPGTSGSHHYEQYF
TRBV29-1	TRBD2	NA	TRBJ2-3	TGCAGCTCTGATAGCGGGGCCACAGATACGCAGTATTTT	CSSDSGATDTQYF
TRBV6-5	NA	NA	TRBJ2-7	TGTGCCAGCAGTTACTCGAGGCTGCGGCCCTACGAGCAGTACTTC	CASSYSRLRPYEQYF
TRBV9	TRBD1	NA	TRBJ2-3	TGTGCCAGCAGCGCCGGGACAGGGGTTTCCGATACGCAGTATTTT	CASSAGTGVSDTQYF
TRBV4-1	TRBD2	NA	TRBJ2-1	TGCGCCAGCAGCCAGAGACTAGCGGGAGGTGGGTACAATGAGCAGTTCTTC	CASSQRLAGGGYNEQFF
TRBV6-6	TRBD1	few	TRBJ1-4	TGTGCCAGCAGTTACCCGACAGGGTTTAATGAAAAACTGTTTTTT	CASSYPTGFNEKLFF
TRBV5-5	TRBD2	once	TRBJ2-1	TGTGCCAGCAGCCGAGATCGGGGCCTAGCGGGAGGGGGCGATGAGCAGTTCTTC	CASSRDRGLAGGGDEQFF
TRBV14	NA	NA	TRBJ2-3	TGTGCCAGCAGCCAGCAACTACTTGGCACAGATACGCAGTATTTT	CASSQQLLGTDTQYF
TRBV4-2	TRBD1	NA	TRBJ2-1	TGTGCCAGCAGCCAAGGACAGGGGGACTCCTACAATGAGCAGTTCTTC	CASSQGQGDSYNEQFF
TRBV7-2	TRBD2	NA	TRBJ2-1	TGTGCCAGCAGCTCCGTTTTGAGCGGGAGTCTCAATGAGCAGTTCTTC	CASSSVLSGSLNEQFF
TRBV10-3	NA	NA	TRBJ2-5	TGTGCCGTCGATTCCGACAGCCAAGAGACCCAGTACTTC	CAVDSDSQETQYF
TRBV11-3	TRBD1	NA	TRBJ2-1	TGTGCCAGCAGCCACTCTGGGACAGCTTCATACAATGAGCAGTTCTTC	CASSHSGTASYNEQFF
TRBV19	TRBD1	NA	TRBJ2-7	TGTGCCAGTAGTATCCCTGGCGGGGACAGGAACGAGCAGTACTTC	CASSIPGGDRNEQYF
TRBV5-1	NA	once	TRBJ2-5	TGCGCCAGCAGCTTGCTTTTCCAAGAGACCCAGTACTTC	CASSLLFQETQYF
TRBV6-6	NA	NA	TRBJ1-2	TGTGCCAGCAGAGACCAGGCGGGGGCTAACTATGGCTACACCTTC	CASRDQAGANYGYTF
TRBV6-1	TRBD1	NA	TRBJ2-4	TGTGCCAGCAGTGAAGGAGGGGGCGTCAACATTCAGTACTTC	CASSEGGGVNIQYF
TRBV5-4	TRBD2	NA	TRBJ2-7	TGTGCCAGCAGCTTCGGGACTAGAGGCGAGCAGTACTTC	CASSFGTRGEQYF
TRBV18	NA	NA	TRBJ2-7	TGTGCCAGCTCACCCTCTTTACCCCCCGGGGAGCAGTACTTC	CASSPSLPPGEQYF
TRBV6-5	TRBD2	NA	TRBJ2-7	TGTGCCAGCAGTTACTCGAGAGCGGGGCCCTACGAGCAGTACTTC	CASSYSRAGPYEQYF
TRBV6-6	TRBD1	few	TRBJ1-1	TGTGCCAGCAGTTTCCGGGACAGGAGTTCGGCTTTCTTT	CASSFRDRSSAFF
TRBV5-4	NA	few	TRBJ1-1	TGTGCCAGCAGCTTGGTCCCTGCGGCGATTGAAGCTTTCTTT	CASSLVPAAIEAFF
TRBV5-6	NA	NA	TRBJ2-1	TGTGCCAGCAGCTCCACGACTAGGGGGGGATACAATGAGCAGTTCTTC	CASSSTTRGGYNEQFF
TRBV11-2	NA	NA	TRBJ1-2	TGTGCCAGCAGCCCATCGCGGGGATCTGGCTACACCTTC	CASSPSRGSGYTF
TRBV7-9	TRBD1	once	TRBJ1-3	TGTGCCAGCACAAAGGACAGGGGTTACACCATATATTTT	CASTKDRGYTIYF
TRBV5-1	NA	NA	TRBJ2-5	TGCGCCAGCAGCTTGGAAGCGCCTAGCGAGCAAGAGACCCAGTACTTC	CASSLEAPSEQETQYF
TRBV18	TRBD1	NA	TRBJ1-4	TGTGCCAGCTCCCGGTCGACAGGGCTCGAAAAACTGTTTTTT	CASSRSTGLEKLFF
TRBV2	TRBD2	NA	TRBJ2-7	TGTGCCAGCAGTGGCATTCGGGAGGGCTTCGAGCAGTACTTC	CASSGIREGFEQYF
TRBV7-9	TRBD2	NA	TRBJ2-7	TGTGCCAGCAGCCAGGGGCTAGCGGGAATCTACGAGCAGTACTTC	CASSQGLAGIYEQYF
TRBV30	NA	NA	TRBJ2-3	TGTGCCTGGAGTGGAGGGGGTCACACAGATACGCAGTATTTT	CAWSGGGHTDTQYF
TRBV10-1	NA	NA	TRBJ1-2	TGCGCCAGCAGTGAGTCGAAAAGTACAATTAACTATGGCTACACCTTC	CASSESKSTINYGYTF
TRBV18	NA	NA	TRBJ2-7	TGTGCCAGCTCACCAAATCTCGACAGCTCCTACGAGCAGTACTTC	CASSPNLDSSYEQYF
TRBV10-3	NA	NA	TRBJ1-1	TGTGCCATCAGTGAGTCGGGGAGGACTGAAGCTTTCTTT	CAISESGRTEAFF
TRBV5-1	TRBD1	NA	TRBJ2-2	TGCGCCAGCAGCTGGGGACAGGGGGCGTCCGGGGAGCTGTTTTTT	CASSWGQGASGELFF
TRBV27	NA	NA	TRBJ1-5	TGTGCCAGCAGTTTTACAGGGAGGGGCAATCAGCCCCAGCATTTT	CASSFTGRGNQPQHF
TRBV7-3	TRBD1	NA	TRBJ2-7	TGTGCCAGCAGCCTCACCGGGACAGGGGCGTCCGAGCAGTACTTC	CASSLTGTGASEQYF
TRBV4-1	TRBD2	NA	TRBJ2-7	TGCGCCAGCAGCCAAAACAGCGGGGGGAGTCACGAGCAGTACTTC	CASSQNSGGSHEQYF
TRBV4-1	NA	NA	TRBJ2-7	TGCGCCAGCAGCCAAGTAGCACAGGGACCCTACGAGCAGTACTTC	CASSQVAQGPYEQYF
TRBV25-1	NA	NA	TRBJ1-1	TGTGCCAGCAGTGAGTGGGCGACCACTGAAGCTTTCTTT	CASSEWATTEAFF
TRBV7-2	TRBD1	NA	TRBJ2-3	TGTGCCAGCAGCTTAGCGGAGGGACAGGGGGGAGGACATACGCAGTATTTT	CASSLAEGQGGGHTQYF
TRBV6-5	TRBD2	NA	TRBJ2-3	TGTGCCAGCAGTTACCTAGGGACTAACACAGATACGCAGTATTTT	CASSYLGTNTDTQYF
TRBV6-1	TRBD1	NA	TRBJ2-5	TGTGCCAGCTCCGGGACAGGGACCCAAGAGACCCAGTACTTC	CASSGTGTQETQYF
TRBV6-5	NA	NA	TRBJ2-2	TGTGCCAGCGTTCAGGGCAACACCGGGGAGCTGTTTTTT	CASVQGNTGELFF
TRBV7-7	TRBD2	NA	TRBJ2-2	TGTGCCAGCAGCTTAAATAGCGGGGGAAACACCGGGGAGCTGTTTTTT	CASSLNSGGNTGELFF
TRBV2	NA	NA	TRBJ1-1	TGTGCCAGCGGGGTCGAGGGAAAGACTGAAGCTTTCTTT	CASGVEGKTEAFF